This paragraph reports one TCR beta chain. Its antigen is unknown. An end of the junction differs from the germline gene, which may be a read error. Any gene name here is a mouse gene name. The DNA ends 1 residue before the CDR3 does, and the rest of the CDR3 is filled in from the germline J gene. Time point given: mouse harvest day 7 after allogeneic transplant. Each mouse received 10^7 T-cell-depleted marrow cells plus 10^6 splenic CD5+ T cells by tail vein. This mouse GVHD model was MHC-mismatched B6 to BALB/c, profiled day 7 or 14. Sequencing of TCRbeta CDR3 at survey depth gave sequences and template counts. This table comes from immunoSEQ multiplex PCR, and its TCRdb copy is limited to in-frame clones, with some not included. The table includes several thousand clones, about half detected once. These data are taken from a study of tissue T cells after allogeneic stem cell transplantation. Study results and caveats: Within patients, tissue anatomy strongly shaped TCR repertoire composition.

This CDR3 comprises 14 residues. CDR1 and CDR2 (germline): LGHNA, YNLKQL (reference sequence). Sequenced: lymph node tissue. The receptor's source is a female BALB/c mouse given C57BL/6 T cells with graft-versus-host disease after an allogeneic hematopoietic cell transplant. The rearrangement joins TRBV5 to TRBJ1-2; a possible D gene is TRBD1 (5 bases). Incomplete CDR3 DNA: TGTGCCACCAGCCAAGGACAACCAAACTCCGACTACACC. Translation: CATSQGQPNSDYT. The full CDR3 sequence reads CATSQGQPNSDYTF.